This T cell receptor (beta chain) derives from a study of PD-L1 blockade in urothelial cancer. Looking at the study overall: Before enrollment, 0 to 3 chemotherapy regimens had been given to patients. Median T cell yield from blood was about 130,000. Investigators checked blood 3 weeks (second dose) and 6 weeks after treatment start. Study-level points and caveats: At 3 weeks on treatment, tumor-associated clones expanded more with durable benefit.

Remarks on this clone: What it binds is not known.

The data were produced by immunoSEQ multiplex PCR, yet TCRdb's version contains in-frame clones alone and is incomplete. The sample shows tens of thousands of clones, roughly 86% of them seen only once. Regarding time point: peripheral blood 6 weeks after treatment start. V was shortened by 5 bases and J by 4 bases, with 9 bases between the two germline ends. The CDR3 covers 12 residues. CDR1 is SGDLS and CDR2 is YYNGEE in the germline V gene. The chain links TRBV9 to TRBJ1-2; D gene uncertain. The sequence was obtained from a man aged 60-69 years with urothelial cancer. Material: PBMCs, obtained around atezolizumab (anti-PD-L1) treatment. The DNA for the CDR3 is TGTGCCAGCAGAAGTATCGGCTATGGCTACACCTTC. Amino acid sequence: CASRSIGYGYTF.